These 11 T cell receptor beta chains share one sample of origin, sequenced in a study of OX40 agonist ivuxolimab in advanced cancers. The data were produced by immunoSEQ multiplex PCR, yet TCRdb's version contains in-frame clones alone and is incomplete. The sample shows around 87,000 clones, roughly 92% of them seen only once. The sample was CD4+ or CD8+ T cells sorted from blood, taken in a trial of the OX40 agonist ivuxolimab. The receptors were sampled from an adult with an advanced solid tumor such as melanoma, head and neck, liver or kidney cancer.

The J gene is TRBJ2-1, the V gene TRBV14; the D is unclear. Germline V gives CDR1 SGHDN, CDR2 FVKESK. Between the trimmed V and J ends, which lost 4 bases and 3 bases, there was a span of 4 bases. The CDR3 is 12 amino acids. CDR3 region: CASSPYYNEQFF. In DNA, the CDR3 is TGTGCCAGCAGCCCATACTACAATGAGCAGTTCTTC.

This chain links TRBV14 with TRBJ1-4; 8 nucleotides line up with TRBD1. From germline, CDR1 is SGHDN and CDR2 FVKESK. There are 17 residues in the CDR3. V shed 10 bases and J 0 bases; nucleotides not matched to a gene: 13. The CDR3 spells CATPGGRGRATNEKLFF. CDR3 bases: TGTGCCACCCCGGGGGGCAGGGGGCGTGCAACTAATGAAAAACTGTTTTTT.

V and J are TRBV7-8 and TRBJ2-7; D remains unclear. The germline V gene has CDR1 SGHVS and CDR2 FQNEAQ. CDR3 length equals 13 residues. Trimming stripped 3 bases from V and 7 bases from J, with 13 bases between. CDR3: CASSLEPMKEQYF. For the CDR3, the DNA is TGTGCCAGCAGCTTGGAGCCGATGAAGGAGCAGTACTTC.

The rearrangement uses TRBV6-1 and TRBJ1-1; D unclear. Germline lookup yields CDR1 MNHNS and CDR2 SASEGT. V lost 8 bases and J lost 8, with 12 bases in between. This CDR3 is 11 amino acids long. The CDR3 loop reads CASRWGREAFF. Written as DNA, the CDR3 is TGTGCCAGCCGTTGGGGTAGGGAAGCTTTCTTT.

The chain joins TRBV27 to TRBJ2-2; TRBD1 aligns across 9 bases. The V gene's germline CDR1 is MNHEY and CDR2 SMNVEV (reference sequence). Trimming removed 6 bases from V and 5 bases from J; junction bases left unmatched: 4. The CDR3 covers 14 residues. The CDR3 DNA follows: TGTGCCAGCAGGGGGGACAGGGAGACCGGGGAGCTGTTTTTT. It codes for CASRGDRETGELFF.

CDR3 coding DNA: TGTGCCAGCAGCGTAGGTCCACAGCTAGGGGAGACCCAGTACTTC. This codes for CASSVGPQLGETQYF. This rearrangement joins TRBV9 to TRBJ2-5; D is unresolved. CDR1 is SGDLS, CDR2 YYNGEE, per germline. Trimming took off 0 bases at V and 5 bases at J, with 14 bases between the two ends. The CDR3 totals 15 residues.

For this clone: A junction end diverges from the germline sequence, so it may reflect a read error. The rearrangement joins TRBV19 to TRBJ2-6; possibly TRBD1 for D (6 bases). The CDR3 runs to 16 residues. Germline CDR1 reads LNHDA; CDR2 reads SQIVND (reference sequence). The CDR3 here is CVSSPITGSGANVLTF. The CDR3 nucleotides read TGTGTCAGTAGTCCCATTACAGGGAGTGGGGCCAACGTCCTGACTTTC.

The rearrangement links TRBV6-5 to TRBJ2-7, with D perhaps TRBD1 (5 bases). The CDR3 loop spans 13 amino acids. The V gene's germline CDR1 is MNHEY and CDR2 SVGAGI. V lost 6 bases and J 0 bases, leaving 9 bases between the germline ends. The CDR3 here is CASRDRTSYEQYF. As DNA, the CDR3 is TGTGCCAGCAGAGACAGAACCTCCTACGAGCAGTACTTC.

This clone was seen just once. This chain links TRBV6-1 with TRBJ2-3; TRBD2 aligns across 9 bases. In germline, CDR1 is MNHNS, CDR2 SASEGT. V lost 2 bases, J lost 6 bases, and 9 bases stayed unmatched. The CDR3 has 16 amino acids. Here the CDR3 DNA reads TGTGCCAGCAGTGAACCTCGCGGGAGGGCCCCCGATACGCAGTATTTT. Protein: CASSEPRGRAPDTQYF.

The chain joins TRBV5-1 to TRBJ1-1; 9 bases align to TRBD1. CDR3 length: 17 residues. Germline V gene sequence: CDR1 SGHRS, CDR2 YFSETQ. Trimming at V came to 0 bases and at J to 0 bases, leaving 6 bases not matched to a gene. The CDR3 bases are TGCGCCAGCAGCTTGGTCGGGACAGGGTCAATGAACACTGAAGCTTTCTTT. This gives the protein CASSLVGTGSMNTEAFF.

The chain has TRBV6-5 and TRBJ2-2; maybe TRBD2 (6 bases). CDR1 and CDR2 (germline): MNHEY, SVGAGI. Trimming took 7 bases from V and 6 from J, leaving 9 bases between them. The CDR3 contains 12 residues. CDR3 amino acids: CASTGSSGELFF. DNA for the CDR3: TGTGCCAGCACCGGGAGTTCCGGGGAGCTGTTTTTT.